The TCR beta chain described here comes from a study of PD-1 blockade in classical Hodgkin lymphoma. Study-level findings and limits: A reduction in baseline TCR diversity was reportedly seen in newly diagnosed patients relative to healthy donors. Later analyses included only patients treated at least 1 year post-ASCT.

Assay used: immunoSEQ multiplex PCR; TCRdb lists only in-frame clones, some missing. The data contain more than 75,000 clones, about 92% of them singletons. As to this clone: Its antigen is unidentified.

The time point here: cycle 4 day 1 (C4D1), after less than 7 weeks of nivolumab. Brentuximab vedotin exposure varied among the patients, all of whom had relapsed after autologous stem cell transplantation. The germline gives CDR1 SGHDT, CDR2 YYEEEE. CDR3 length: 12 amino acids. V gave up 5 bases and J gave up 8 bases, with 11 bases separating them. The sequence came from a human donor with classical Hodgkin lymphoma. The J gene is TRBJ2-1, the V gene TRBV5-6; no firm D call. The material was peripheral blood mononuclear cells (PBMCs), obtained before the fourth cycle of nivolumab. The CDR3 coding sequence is TGTGCCAGCAGGTCCCGTGGCGATGAGCAGTTCTTC. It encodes CASRSRGDEQFF.